This is a list of T cell receptor beta chains from one sample in a study of neurological immune-mediated disorders. TCRdb processed the 5' RACE reads anew with MiXCR; each CDR3 protein has one entry. This table has approximately 48,000 distinct CDR3 sequences, less than 4% appearing once. Source material: PBMCs. The origin of the receptors is a woman in her forties or fifties with multiple sclerosis. Each CDR3 is given with its conserved first and last residue. A D gene is named only where the DNA matches it firmly. Clone size is shown for a subset of rows, as once, few, many or a class of expanded clone.

clone_size d_call j_call v_call cdr3_length cdr3_aa cdr3_nt
many . TRBJ1-5 TRBV12-3/TRBV12-4 15 CASSFSGASNQPQHF TGTGCCAGCAGTTTTAGTGGGGCCAGCAATCAGCCCCAGCATTTT
few . TRBJ2-5 TRBV5-1 13 CASRLGEGETQYF TGCGCCAGCAGGTTGGGGGAAGGCGAGACCCAGTACTTC
many . TRBJ2-3 TRBV9 14 CASSVVGRQDTQYF TGTGCCAGCAGCGTAGTAGGGCGACAAGATACGCAGTATTTT
many . TRBJ1-5 TRBV12-3/TRBV12-4 13 CASSLQGRGPQHF TGTGCCAGCAGTTTGCAAGGGCGGGGACCCCAGCATTTT
many . TRBJ2-3 TRBV7-2 16 CASSTVIGVGTDTQYF TGTGCCAGCAGCACCGTTATCGGAGTGGGCACAGATACGCAGTATTTT
many . TRBJ1-6 TRBV6-1 15 CASSGTREPNSPLHF TGTGCCAGCAGTGGAACCAGGGAACCTAATTCACCCCTCCACTTT
many . TRBJ2-2 TRBV29-1 16 CSVEAGGGHYTGELFF TGCAGCGTTGAAGCGGGGGGCGGTCACTACACCGGGGAGCTGTTTTTT
few . TRBJ1-5 TRBV15 12 CATSSINQPQHF TGTGCCACCAGCAGTATCAATCAGCCCCAGCATTTT
many . TRBJ1-1 TRBV29-1 13 CSVVGQMNTEAFF TGCAGCGTTGTTGGTCAGATGAACACTGAAGCTTTCTTT
many . TRBJ2-2 TRBV18 14 CASSPRPNTGELFF TGTGCCAGCTCACCACGTCCGAACACCGGGGAGCTGTTTTTT
many TRBD1 TRBJ1-6 TRBV14 19 CASSQDLGQGQYYNSPLHF TGTGCCAGCAGCCAAGATCTCGGGCAGGGACAGTACTATAATTCACCCCTCCACTTT
many TRBD1 TRBJ2-5 TRBV5-1 15 CASSLAGTGQETQYF TGCGCCAGCAGCTTGGCCGGGACAGGGCAAGAGACCCAGTACTTC
many . TRBJ1-1 TRBV12-3/TRBV12-4 12 CASKGGGTEAFF TGTGCCAGCAAGGGTGGGGGCACTGAAGCTTTCTTT
medium-sized TRBD1 TRBJ2-5 TRBV6-5 14 CASSTTGGRETQYF TGTGCCAGCAGCACCACAGGGGGCAGGGAGACCCAGTACTTC
many . TRBJ1-2 TRBV5-6 13 CASSFLQGGTYTF TGTGCCAGCAGCTTTTTGCAGGGAGGGACCTACACCTTC
many TRBD1 TRBJ2-2 TRBV5-1 14 CASRRQGNTGELFF TGCGCCAGCAGGAGACAGGGAAACACCGGGGAGCTGTTTTTT
many TRBD2 TRBJ2-3 TRBV29-1 13 CSVSGRFTDTQYF TGCAGCGTTAGCGGGAGGTTCACAGATACGCAGTATTTT
many TRBD1 TRBJ2-7 TRBV20-1 14 CSARETGGSYEQYF TGCAGTGCTAGAGAAACAGGGGGCTCCTACGAGCAGTACTTC
many . TRBJ2-7 TRBV20-1 14 CSASSRDITYEQYF TGCAGTGCTAGCTCCCGGGACATCACCTACGAGCAGTACTTC
many . TRBJ1-5 TRBV6-5 15 CASSYRADSNQPQHF TGTGCCAGCAGTTACAGGGCGGATAGCAATCAGCCCCAGCATTTT
many TRBD2 TRBJ2-5 TRBV5-1 15 CASSLVALAGETQYF TGCGCCAGCAGCTTGGTCGCTCTAGCGGGAGAGACCCAGTACTTC
many . TRBJ2-5 TRBV2 14 CASSDNRDTETQYF TGTGCCAGCAGTGATAACAGGGACACAGAGACCCAGTACTTC
many . TRBJ2-2 TRBV20-1 16 CSARVPRHQPTGELFF TGCAGTGCTAGAGTTCCCCGGCATCAGCCGACCGGGGAGCTGTTTTTT
many TRBD1 TRBJ1-4 TRBV29-1 13 CSVADRGNEKLFF TGCAGCGTAGCGGACAGGGGTAATGAAAAACTGTTTTTT
many . TRBJ1-4 TRBV4-2 13 CASSLSGAEKLFF TGTGCCAGCAGCCTATCAGGGGCCGAAAAACTGTTTTTT
many TRBD2 TRBJ2-1 TRBV5-1 16 CASSSGLAGAGNEQFF TGCGCCAGCAGCTCCGGACTAGCGGGAGCTGGCAATGAGCAGTTCTTC
many . TRBJ1-6 TRBV5-1 14 CASSTNSHNSPLHF TGCGCCAGCAGCACCAACAGCCATAATTCACCCCTCCACTTT
many . TRBJ2-1 TRBV12-3/TRBV12-4 15 CASSFGGRGYNEQFF TGTGCCAGCAGTTTCGGGGGCCGAGGGTACAATGAGCAGTTCTTC
many TRBD1 TRBJ1-2 TRBV12-3/TRBV12-4 15 CASRPAGTGVYGYTF TGTGCCAGCAGACCAGCAGGGACAGGGGTCTATGGCTACACCTTC
. . TRBJ1-1 TRBV3-1 12 CASSQTPKEAFF TGTGCCAGCAGTCAGACCCCCAAGGAAGCTTTCTTT
many . TRBJ1-6 TRBV7-3 15 CASSLTGRSNSPLHF TGTGCCAGCAGCTTAACGGGTCGATCTAATTCACCCCTCCACTTT
many . TRBJ2-7 TRBV7-8 15 CASSLARTVTYEQYF TGTGCCAGCAGCTTAGCGAGGACGGTAACCTACGAGCAGTACTTC
many TRBD2 TRBJ2-1 TRBV7-2 15 CASSPSGTSYNEQFF TGTGCCAGCAGCCCTAGCGGGACCTCCTACAATGAGCAGTTCTTC